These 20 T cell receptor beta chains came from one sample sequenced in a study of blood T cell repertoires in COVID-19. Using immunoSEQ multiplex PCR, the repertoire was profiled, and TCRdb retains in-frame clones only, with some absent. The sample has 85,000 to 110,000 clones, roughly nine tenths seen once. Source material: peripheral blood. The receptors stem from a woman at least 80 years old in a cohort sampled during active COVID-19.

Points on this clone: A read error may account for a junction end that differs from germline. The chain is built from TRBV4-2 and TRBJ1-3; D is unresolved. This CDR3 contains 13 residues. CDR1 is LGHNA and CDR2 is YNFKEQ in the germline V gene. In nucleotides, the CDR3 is TGTGCCAGCAGCGAAGACATGAGGAACACCATATATTTT. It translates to CASSEDMRNTIYF.

CDR3 residues: CASSLGAGASNQPQHF. CDR3 bases: TGTGCCAGCAGCTTGGGTGCAGGGGCTAGCAATCAGCCCCAGCATTTT. J is TRBJ1-5 and V is TRBV5-6; a weak D match, TRBD1 (6 bases). Germline V CDR1 and CDR2: SGHDT, YYEEEE. There are 16 residues in the CDR3. V lost 0 bases and J 0 bases, leaving 10 bases between the germline ends. Together with reference TRBV5-6 and TRBJ1-5, the CDR3 gives the full variable domain: DAGVTQSPTHLIKTRGQQVTLRCSPKSGHDTVSWYQQALGQGPQFIFQYYEEEERQRGNFPDRFSGHQFPNYSSELNVNALLLGDSALYLCASSLGAGASNQPQHFGDGTRLSIL.

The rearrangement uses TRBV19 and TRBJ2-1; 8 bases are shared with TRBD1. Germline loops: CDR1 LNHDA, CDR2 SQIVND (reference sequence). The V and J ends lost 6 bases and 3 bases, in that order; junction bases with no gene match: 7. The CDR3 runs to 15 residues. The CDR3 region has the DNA TGTGCCAGTAGACCCGGACAGGGAGGCTACAATGAGCAGTTCTTC. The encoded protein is CASRPGQGGYNEQFF.

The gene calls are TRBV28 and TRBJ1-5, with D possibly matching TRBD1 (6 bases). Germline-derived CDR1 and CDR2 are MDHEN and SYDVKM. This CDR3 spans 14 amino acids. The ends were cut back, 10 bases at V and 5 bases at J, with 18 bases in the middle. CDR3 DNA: TGTGCCACCCAGTCAGGGGCGGGCGATCAGCCCCAGCATTTT. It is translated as CATQSGAGDQPQHF.

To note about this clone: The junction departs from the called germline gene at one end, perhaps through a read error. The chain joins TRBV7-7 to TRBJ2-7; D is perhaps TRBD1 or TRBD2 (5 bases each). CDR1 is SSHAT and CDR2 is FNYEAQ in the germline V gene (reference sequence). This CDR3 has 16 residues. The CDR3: CASSLACVKGSYEQYF. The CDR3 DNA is TGTGCTAGCAGCTTAGCGTGTGTTAAGGGGTCCTACGAGCAGTACTTC.

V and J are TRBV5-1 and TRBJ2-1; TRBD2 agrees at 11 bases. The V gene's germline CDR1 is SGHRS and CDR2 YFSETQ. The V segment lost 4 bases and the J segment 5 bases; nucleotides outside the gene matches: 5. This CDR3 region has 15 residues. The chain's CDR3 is CASSPLAGVNNEQFF. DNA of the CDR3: TGCGCCAGCAGCCCACTAGCGGGGGTTAACAATGAGCAGTTCTTC.

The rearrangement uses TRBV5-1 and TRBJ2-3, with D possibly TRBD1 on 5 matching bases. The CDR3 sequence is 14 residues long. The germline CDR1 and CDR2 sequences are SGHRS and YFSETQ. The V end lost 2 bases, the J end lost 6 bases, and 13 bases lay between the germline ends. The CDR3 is CASSLGQGRDTQYF. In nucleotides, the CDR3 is TGCGCCAGCAGCTTAGGCCAGGGCAGGGATACGCAGTATTTT.

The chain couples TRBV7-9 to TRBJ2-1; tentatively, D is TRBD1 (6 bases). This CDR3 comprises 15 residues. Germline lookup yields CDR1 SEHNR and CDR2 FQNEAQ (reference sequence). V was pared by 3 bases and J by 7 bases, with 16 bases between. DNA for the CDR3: TGTGCCAGCAGCTTTCGGGCAGGGGTGGAAAATGAGCAGTTCTTC. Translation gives CASSFRAGVENEQFF.

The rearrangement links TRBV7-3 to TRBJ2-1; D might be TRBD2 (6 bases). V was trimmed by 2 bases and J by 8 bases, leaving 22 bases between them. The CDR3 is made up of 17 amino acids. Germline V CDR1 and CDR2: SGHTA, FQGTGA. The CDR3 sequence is CASSLVGTPGLSDEQFF. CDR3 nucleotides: TGTGCCAGCAGCTTAGTGGGGACTCCCGGACTTAGTGATGAGCAGTTCTTC. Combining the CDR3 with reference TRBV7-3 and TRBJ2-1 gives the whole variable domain GAGVSQTPSNKVTEKGKYVELRCDPISGHTALYWYRQSLGQGPEFLIYFQGTGAADDSGLPNDRFFAVRPEGSVSTLKIQRTERGDSAVYLCASSLVGTPGLSDEQFFGPGTRLTVL.

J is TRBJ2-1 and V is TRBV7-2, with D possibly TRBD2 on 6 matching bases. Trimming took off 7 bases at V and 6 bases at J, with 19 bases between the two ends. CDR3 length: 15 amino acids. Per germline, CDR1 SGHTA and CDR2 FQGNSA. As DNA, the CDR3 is TGTGCCAGCACCCGACTAGTATTGCCTACCAATGAGCAGTTCTTC. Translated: CASTRLVLPTNEQFF.

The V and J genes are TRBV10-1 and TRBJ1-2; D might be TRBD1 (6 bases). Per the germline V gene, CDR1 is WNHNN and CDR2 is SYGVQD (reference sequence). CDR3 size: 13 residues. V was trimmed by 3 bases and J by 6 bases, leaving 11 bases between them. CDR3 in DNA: TGCGCCAGCAGTGAAGGACAGTATCATGGCTACACCTTC. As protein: CASSEGQYHGYTF.

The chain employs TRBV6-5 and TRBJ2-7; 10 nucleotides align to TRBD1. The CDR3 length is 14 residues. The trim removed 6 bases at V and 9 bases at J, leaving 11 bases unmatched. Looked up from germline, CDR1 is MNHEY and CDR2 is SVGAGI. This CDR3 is CASSPGTGEMGQYF. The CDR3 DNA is TGTGCCAGCAGCCCCGGGACAGGGGAGATGGGGCAGTACTTC.

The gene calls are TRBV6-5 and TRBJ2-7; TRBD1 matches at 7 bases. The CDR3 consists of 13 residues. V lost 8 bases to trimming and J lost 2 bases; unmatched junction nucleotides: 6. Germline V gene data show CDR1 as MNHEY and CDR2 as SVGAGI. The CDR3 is CASQGQWAYEQYF. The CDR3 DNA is TGTGCCAGCCAGGGACAGTGGGCCTACGAGCAGTACTTC.

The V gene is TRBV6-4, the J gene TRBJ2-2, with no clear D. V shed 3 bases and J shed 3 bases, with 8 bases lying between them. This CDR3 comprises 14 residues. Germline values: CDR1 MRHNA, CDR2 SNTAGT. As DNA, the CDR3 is TGTGCCAGCAGTGAAGAGGTCGACACCGGGGAGCTGTTTTTT. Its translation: CASSEEVDTGELFF.

CDR3 region: CASIPGRADGNIQYF. The CDR3 coding sequence is TGTGCCAGCATTCCAGGGAGGGCCGACGGAAACATTCAGTACTTC. The genes are TRBV6-5 and TRBJ2-4, with 7 nucleotides matching TRBD2. The junction had 12 bases not matched to a gene; V was cut back by 7 bases and J by 6 bases. Germline V gene sequence: CDR1 MNHEY, CDR2 SVGAGI. The CDR3 runs to 15 residues.

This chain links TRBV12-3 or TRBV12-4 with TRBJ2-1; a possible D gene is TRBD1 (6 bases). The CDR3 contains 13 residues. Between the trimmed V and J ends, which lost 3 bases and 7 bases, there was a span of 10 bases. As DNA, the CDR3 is TGTGCCAGCAGTTTGGGGACAAGAAATGAGCAGTTCTTC. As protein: CASSLGTRNEQFF.

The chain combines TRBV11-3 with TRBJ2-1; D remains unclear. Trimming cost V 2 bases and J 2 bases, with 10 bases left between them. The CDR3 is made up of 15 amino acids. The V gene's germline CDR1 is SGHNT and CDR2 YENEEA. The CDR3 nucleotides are TGTGCCAGCAGCTTAATCGCAGTCCCCTACAATGAGCAGTTCTTC. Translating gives CASSLIAVPYNEQFF.

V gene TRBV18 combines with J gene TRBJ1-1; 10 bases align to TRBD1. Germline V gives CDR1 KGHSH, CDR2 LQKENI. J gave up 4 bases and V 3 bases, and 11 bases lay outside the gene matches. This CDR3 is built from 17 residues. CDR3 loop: CASSPTGGASVITEAFF. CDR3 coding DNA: TGTGCCAGCTCACCGACAGGGGGCGCGTCAGTGATCACTGAAGCTTTCTTT.

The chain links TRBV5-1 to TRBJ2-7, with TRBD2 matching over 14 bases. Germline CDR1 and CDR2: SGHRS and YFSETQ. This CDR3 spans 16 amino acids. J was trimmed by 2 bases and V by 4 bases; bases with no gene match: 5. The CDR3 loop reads CASSRGLAGGAYEQYF. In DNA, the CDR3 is TGCGCCAGCAGCAGAGGACTAGCGGGGGGCGCCTACGAGCAGTACTTC.

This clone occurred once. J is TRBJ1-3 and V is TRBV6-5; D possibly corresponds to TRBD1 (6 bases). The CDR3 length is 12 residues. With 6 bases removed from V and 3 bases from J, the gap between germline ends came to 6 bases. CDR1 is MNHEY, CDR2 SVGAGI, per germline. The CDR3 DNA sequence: TGTGCCAGCAGGGACAGTGGAAACACCATATATTTT. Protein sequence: CASRDSGNTIYF.